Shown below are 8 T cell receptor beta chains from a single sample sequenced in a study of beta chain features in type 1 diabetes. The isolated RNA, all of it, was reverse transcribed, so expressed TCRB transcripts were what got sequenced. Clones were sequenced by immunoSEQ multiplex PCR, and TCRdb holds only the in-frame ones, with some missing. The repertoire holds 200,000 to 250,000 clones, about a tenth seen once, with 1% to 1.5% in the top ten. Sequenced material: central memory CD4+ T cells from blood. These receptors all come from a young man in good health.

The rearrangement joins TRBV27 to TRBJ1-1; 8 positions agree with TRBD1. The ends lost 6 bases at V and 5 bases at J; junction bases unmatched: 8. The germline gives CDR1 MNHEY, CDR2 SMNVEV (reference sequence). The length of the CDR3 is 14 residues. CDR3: CASSKMDRATEAFF. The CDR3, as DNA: TGTGCCAGCAGCAAGATGGACAGGGCGACTGAAGCTTTCTTT.

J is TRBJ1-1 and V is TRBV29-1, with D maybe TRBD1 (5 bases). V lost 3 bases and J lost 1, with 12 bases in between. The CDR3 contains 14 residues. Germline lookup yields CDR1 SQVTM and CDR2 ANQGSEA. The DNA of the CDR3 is TGCAGCGTTGATGTAGACAGAGCGAACACTGAAGCTTTCTTT. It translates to CSVDVDRANTEAFF.

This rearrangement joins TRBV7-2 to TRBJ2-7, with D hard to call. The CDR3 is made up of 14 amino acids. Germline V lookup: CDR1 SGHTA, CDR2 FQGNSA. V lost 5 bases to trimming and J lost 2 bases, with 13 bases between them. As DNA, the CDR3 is TGTGCCAGCAGCCCCCTAAGGAGTCCCTACGAGCAGTACTTC. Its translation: CASSPLRSPYEQYF.

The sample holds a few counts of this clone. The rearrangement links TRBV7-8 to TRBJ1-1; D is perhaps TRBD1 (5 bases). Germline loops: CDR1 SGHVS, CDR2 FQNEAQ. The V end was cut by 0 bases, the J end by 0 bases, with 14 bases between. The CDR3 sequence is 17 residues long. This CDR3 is CASSLAHQGPMNTEAFF. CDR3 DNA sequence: TGTGCCAGCAGCTTAGCGCATCAGGGACCCATGAACACTGAAGCTTTCTTT.

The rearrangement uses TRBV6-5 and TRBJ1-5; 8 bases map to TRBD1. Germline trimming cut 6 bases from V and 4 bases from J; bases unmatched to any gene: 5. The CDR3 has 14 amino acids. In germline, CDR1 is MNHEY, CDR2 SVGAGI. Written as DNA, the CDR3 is TGTGCCAGCAGCGACAGGGGATGGAATCAGCCCCAGCATTTT. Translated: CASSDRGWNQPQHF.

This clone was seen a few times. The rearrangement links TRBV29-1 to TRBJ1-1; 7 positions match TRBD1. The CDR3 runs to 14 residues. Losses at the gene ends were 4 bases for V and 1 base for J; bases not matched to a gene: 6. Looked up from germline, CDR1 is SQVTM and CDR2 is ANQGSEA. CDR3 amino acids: CSVVAQGGNTEAFF. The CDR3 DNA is TGCAGCGTTGTAGCGCAGGGGGGGAACACTGAAGCTTTCTTT.

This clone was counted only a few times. The CDR3 DNA sequence: TGTGCCAGCAGCTTGAGCGGGAGGGGCGCCGGGGAGCTGTTTTTT. Translated: CASSLSGRGAGELFF. The chain employs TRBV5-4 and TRBJ2-2, with 10 bases fitting TRBD2. The germline CDR1 and CDR2 sequences are SGHNT and YYREEE (reference sequence). The CDR3 spans 15 residues. V gave up 1 base and J gave up 6 bases; unmatched junction bases: 3.

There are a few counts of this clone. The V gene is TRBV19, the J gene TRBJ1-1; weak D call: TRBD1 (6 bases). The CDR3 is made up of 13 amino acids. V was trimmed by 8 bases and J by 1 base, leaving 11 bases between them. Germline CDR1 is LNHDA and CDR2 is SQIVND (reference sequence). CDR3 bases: TGTGCCAGTGGCCAGGGGCAGAACACTGAAGCTTTCTTT. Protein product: CASGQGQNTEAFF.